This T cell receptor (beta chain) was captured by sequencing in a study of STAT5B mutations in CD4+ large granular lymphocyte leukemia. Study-level information: Anti-CD4 microbead selection came after CD8+ cell depletion in cryopreserved samples.

Method: immunoSEQ multiplex PCR; TCRdb's copy keeps in-frame clones and lacks some. The data contain 1,500 to 2,000 clones, about 77% of them seen just once; the ten biggest clones take up approximately 91%. The CDR3 spans 15 residues. In germline, CDR1 is MNHNS, CDR2 SASEGT. Trimming removed 4 bases from V and 7 bases from J, with 17 bases in between. The origin of this receptor is a woman in her sixties or seventies with CD4+ T-cell large granular lymphocyte leukemia. The chain carries TRBV6-1 and TRBJ1-5; the D gene is possibly TRBD1 (5 bases). Sequences were obtained from PBMCs. The DNA for the CDR3 is TGTGCCAGCAGTGCAAGATTTGGGGCGGGGCAGCCCCAGCATTTT. Translating gives CASSARFGAGQPQHF.